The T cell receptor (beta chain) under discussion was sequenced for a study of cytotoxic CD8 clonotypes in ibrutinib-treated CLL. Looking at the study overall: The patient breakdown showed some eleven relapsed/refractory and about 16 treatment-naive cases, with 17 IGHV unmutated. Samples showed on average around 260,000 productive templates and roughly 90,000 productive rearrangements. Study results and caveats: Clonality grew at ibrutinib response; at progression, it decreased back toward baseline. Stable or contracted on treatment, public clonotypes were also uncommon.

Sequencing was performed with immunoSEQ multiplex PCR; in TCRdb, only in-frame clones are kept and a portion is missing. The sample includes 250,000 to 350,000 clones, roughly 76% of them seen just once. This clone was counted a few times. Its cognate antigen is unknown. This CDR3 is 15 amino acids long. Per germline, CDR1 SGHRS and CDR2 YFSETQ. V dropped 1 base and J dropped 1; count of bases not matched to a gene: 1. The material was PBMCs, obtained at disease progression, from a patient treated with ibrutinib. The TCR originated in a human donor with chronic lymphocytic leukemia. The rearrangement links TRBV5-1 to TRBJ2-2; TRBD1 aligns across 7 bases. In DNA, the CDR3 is TGCGCCAGCAGCTTGAGGACAGGGAACACCGGGGAGCTGTTTTTT. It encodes CASSLRTGNTGELFF. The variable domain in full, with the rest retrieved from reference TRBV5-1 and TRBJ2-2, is KAGVTQTPRYLIKTRGQQVTLSCSPISGHRSVSWYQQTPGQGLQFLFEYFSETQRNKGNFPGRFSGRQFSNSRSEMNVSTLELGDSALYLCASSLRTGNTGELFFGEGSRLTVL.